These 6 T cell receptor beta chains came from one sample sequenced in a study of T cells in Graves' hyperthyroidism and ophthalmopathy. Researchers took RNA transcripts and amplified the TCR beta CDR3 regions from them. First-round RT-PCR of the TCR CDR3 relied on the HTBI primer set. TCRdb re-called the multiplex PCR reads with MiXCR, one entry per CDR3 protein. The sample lists a few hundred thousand distinct CDR3 sequences; roughly 20% were seen once. Sequenced material: blood. Receptors were obtained from a woman aged 50 to 65 with Graves' hyperthyroidism.

The rearrangement uses TRBV12-3 or TRBV12-4 and TRBJ2-7, with D unclear. This CDR3 has 12 amino acids. The germline V and J ends were trimmed by 6 bases and 3 bases, with 9 bases remaining between them. The CDR3: CASSQANYEQYF. CDR3 sequence (DNA): TGTGCCAGCAGCCAGGCCAACTACGAGCAGTACTTC.

This clonotype was found many times. The rearrangement uses TRBV10-3 and TRBJ1-1; D ambiguous. Per germline, CDR1 ENHRY and CDR2 SYGVKD. The CDR3 contains 13 residues. V lost 6 bases, J lost 0 bases, and 8 bases lay in between. CDR3 nucleotide sequence: TGTGCCATCAGGGTCGAGTTGAACACTGAAGCTTTCTTT. It codes for CAIRVELNTEAFF.

This clonotype was found many times. The chain uses TRBV29-1 and TRBJ1-2; 8 bases map to TRBD1. The CDR3 sequence is 14 residues long. Per the germline V gene, CDR1 is SQVTM and CDR2 is ANQGSEA. J gave up 5 bases and V 4 bases, and 9 bases lay outside the gene matches. The CDR3 sequence is CSVGADREGYGYTF. CDR3 coding DNA: TGCAGCGTTGGGGCGGACAGGGAAGGGTATGGCTACACCTTC.

This clonotype was detected only a few times. V is TRBV27 and J is TRBJ1-2; TRBD1 matches 9 bases. This CDR3 is 16 amino acids long. Trimming took 2 bases from V and 8 from J; bases not matched to a gene: 12. Per germline, CDR1 MNHEY and CDR2 SMNVEV (reference sequence). This CDR3 reads CASSLRPGTGFEGYTF. CDR3 DNA sequence: TGTGCCAGCAGTTTACGTCCCGGGACAGGGTTTGAAGGCTACACCTTC.

The sample holds a few counts of this clonotype. V and J are TRBV27 and TRBJ2-3; D remains unclear. The length of the CDR3 is 13 residues. Germline loops: CDR1 MNHEY, CDR2 SMNVEV (reference sequence). Deletions cut 2 bases from V and 4 bases from J, with 7 bases between. DNA of the CDR3: TGTGCCAGCAGTTTAAAGGCCGCAGATACGCAGTATTTT. It translates to CASSLKAADTQYF.

This clonotype was observed a few times. V gene TRBV12-3 or TRBV12-4 combines with J gene TRBJ2-1; tentatively, D is TRBD1 (6 bases). CDR3 length: 15 residues. V was trimmed by 6 bases and J by 0 bases, leaving 12 bases between them. The DNA for the CDR3 is TGTGCCAGCAGCCAGGACAGAAGCTCCTACAATGAGCAGTTCTTC. This encodes CASSQDRSSYNEQFF.